This T cell receptor (beta chain) was observed in a study of blood T cell repertoires in COVID-19. The repertoire was sequenced with immunoSEQ multiplex PCR; TCRdb's copy has only in-frame clones and lacks some. The data show under 200,000 clones, with about 88% seen just once and almost 1% held by the top ten. This CDR3 is 14 amino acids long. V lost 1 base and J 7 bases, leaving 11 bases between the germline ends. Germline V lookup: CDR1 LGHNT, CDR2 FRNRAP. The receptor's source is a man younger than 35 with acute or convalescent COVID-19. Sequenced input: peripheral blood. This chain connects TRBV12-5 to TRBJ1-5; D gene uncertain. CDR3 amino acids: CASGLELGGQPQHF. The CDR3 DNA sequence: TGTGCTAGTGGTTTGGAGCTGGGAGGGCAGCCCCAGCATTTT.